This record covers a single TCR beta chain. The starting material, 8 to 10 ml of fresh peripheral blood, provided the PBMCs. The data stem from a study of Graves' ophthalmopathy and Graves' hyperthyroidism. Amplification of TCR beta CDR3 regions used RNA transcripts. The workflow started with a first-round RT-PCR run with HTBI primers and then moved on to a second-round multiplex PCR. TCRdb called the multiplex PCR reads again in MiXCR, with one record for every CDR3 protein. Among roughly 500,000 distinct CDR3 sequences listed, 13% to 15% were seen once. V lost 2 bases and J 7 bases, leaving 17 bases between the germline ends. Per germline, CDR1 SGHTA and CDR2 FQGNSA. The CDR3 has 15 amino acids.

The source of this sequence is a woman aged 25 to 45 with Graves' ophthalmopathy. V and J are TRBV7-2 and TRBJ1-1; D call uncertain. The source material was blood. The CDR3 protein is CASSLRALGEDEAFF. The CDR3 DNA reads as TGTGCCAGCAGCTTAAGAGCCCTTGGGGAAGATGAAGCTTTCTTT.